This is a list of T cell receptor beta chains from one sample in a study of CXCR3-negative and CXCR3-positive naive CD8 T cells. TCRdb reprocessed the 5' RACE reads and reports one entry per CDR3 protein, with no DNA. Recorded for this sample: some 150,000 distinct CDR3 sequences. Input material: naive CXCR3+ CD8+ T cells from blood. The source is a human donor in good health. Some clones in this sample may be carry-over from other donors' samples. The CDR3 runs from the conserved cysteine through the conserved F or W. Each record gives: J gene, V gene, CDR3 protein.

>TRBJ2-2|TRBV27
CASSQYTGELFF
>TRBJ2-2|TRBV7-9
CASSSRGHLNTGELFF
>TRBJ1-1|TRBV5-4
CASSLELSEAFF
>TRBJ1-1|TRBV29-1
CSVEGQLPEAFF
>TRBJ2-2|TRBV20-1
CSAESGVNTGELFF
>TRBJ2-3|TRBV7-2
CASSGTSGGFTDTQYF
>TRBJ2-5|TRBV7-9
CASSLDEGTQYF
>TRBJ2-7|TRBV2
CASNGGRPYEQYF
>TRBJ2-1|TRBV29-1
CSVLRWGESSYNEQFF
>TRBJ2-1|TRBV6-5
CASSTGGSYNEQFF
>TRBJ1-4|TRBV12-3/TRBV12-4
CASSLGKQGSNEKLFF
>TRBJ2-1|TRBV7-9
CASSSTGGGAHVNEQFF
>TRBJ2-1|TRBV4-1
CASSQDRTGWYNEQFF
>TRBJ2-1|TRBV28
CASSTPGTEPEQFF
>TRBJ2-1|TRBV9
CASSVGGDAAPGNEQFF
>TRBJ2-3|TRBV5-1
CASSLGFDTDTQYF
>TRBJ2-3|TRBV12-2
CASRFFQVPQDTQYF
>TRBJ2-5|TRBV7-9
CASSPPLGETQYF
>TRBJ2-5|TRBV11-3
CASSLARGPETQYF
>TRBJ2-3|TRBV7-2
CASGLEGWGLAQGPDTQYF
>TRBJ2-1|TRBV6-5
CASQSSYNEQFF
>TRBJ2-1|TRBV7-9
CASSLTQNEQFF